A single T cell receptor beta chain is shown here with its context. The sample belongs to a study of blood T cell repertoires in COVID-19. Trimming cost V 1 base and J 13 bases, with 22 bases left between them. Germline CDR1 is LGHDT and CDR2 is YNNKEL (reference sequence). The CDR3 spans 16 residues. Original analysis: Cell counts per sample came from amplifying reference gene primers. The table came from immunoSEQ multiplex PCR; TCRdb's copy has only in-frame clones and leaves some out. That table furnishes V, J and clone size, whereas the DNA furnished D and trimming. The sample yields 410,000 or so clones, about nine tenths seen once.

The chain links TRBV3-1 (or the pseudogene TRBV3-2) to TRBJ1-4; a possible D gene is TRBD1 (5 bases). Sequenced sample: peripheral blood. The receptor comes from a woman in her forties with COVID-19, enrolled during active disease. The CDR3 is CASSQGPGGLDEGLFF. The CDR3 nucleotides read TGTGCCAGCAGCCAAGGGCCCGGGGGACTGGATGAAGGACTGTTTTTT.